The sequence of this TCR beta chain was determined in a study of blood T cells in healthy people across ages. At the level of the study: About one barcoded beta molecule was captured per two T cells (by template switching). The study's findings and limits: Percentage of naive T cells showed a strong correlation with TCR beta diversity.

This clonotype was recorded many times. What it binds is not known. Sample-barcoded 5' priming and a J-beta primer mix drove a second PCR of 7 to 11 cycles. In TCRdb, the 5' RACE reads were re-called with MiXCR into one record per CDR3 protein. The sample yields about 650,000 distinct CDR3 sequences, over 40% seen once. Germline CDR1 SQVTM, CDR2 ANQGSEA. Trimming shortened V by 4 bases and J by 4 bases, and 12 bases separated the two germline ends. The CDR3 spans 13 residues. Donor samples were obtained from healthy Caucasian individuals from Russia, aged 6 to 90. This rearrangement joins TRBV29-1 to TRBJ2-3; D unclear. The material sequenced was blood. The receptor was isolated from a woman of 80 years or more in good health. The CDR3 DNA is TGCAGCGTTGGAAGGACCGACGCAGATACGCAGTATTTT. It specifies CSVGRTDADTQYF.